The 30 T cell receptor beta chains reported below all come from one sample, sequenced in a study of shared clonotypes between healthy human individuals (dated by TCRdb to between 2020 and 2021). Libraries were prepared through the immunoSEQ multiplex PCR assay. In its TCRdb copy, this immuneACCESS table keeps in-frame sequences only and misses some clones. Where compared with another copy, unresolved V genes explain less than half of these, and the others have no known cause. Recorded for this sample are about 520,000 clones; approximately 95% of them occurred a single time. Around 0.067% of the sample comes from the top ten. Sequencing input: naive CD4+ T cells sorted from blood. The cell subset or site label, read with the paper, signifies: CD45RA+ positively selected. The source of these receptors is a woman in her twenties or thirties in good health.

In this sample, this clone turned up once. DNA for the CDR3: TGTGCCAGCAGTTACGCCCCGAGCGGGAGCGACGAGCAGTACTTC. Protein sequence: CASSYAPSGSDEQYF. The chain links TRBV6-6 to TRBJ2-7; 8 bases fit TRBD2. The CDR3 runs 15 residues. CDR1 and CDR2 (germline): MNHNY, SVGAGI (reference sequence). V lost 2 bases to trimming and J lost 5 bases; unmatched junction nucleotides: 8.

This chain joins TRBV28 and TRBJ2-7, with D maybe TRBD1 (6 bases). Trimming shortened V by 2 bases and J by 1 base, and 12 bases separated the two germline ends. Germline assignment: CDR1 MDHEN and CDR2 SYDVKM. The CDR3 is made up of 15 amino acids. This CDR3 reads CASSLSATGSYEQYF. In nucleotides, the CDR3 is TGTGCCAGCAGTTTAAGCGCGACAGGATCCTACGAGCAGTACTTC.

This rearrangement joins TRBV29-1 to TRBJ1-1; D is unresolved. CDR1 is SQVTM and CDR2 is ANQGSEA in the germline V gene. Trimming removed 7 bases from V and 1 base from J, with 10 bases in between. This CDR3 contains 12 residues. The CDR3 sequence: CSGGRGNTEAFF. CDR3 nucleotides: TGCAGCGGTGGTCGGGGGAACACTGAAGCTTTCTTT.

This clone was seen only once. The rearrangement joins TRBV25-1 to TRBJ2-7; TRBD2 agrees at 8 bases. With V trimmed by 5 bases and J by 5 bases, 8 bases remained unmatched. The germline CDR1 and CDR2 sequences are MGHDK and SYGVNS. There are 14 residues in the CDR3. The CDR3, as DNA: TGTGCCAGCAGTTTACGCGGGGGGCTAAACGAGCAGTACTTC. Translating gives CASSLRGGLNEQYF.

The chain uses TRBV28 and TRBJ2-1; D unclear. Germline loops: CDR1 MDHEN, CDR2 SYDVKM. This CDR3 spans 15 amino acids. V was pared by 4 bases and J by 8 bases, with 18 bases between. The CDR3 coding sequence is TGTGCCAGCAGTTCTCCAGTCCTCCCTCGGGATGAGCAGTTCTTC. This sequence encodes CASSSPVLPRDEQFF.

For the CDR3, the DNA is TGTGCCAGCTCACCCACCCAGGCTAGCTCTGGGGCCAACGTCCTGACTTTC. It encodes CASSPTQASSGANVLTF. This chain links TRBV18 with TRBJ2-6; D gene uncertain. Germline values: CDR1 KGHSH, CDR2 LQKENI. Trimming removed 3 bases from V and 0 bases from J, with 12 bases in between. The CDR3 runs to 17 residues.

This clone was observed once. The rearrangement uses TRBV30 and TRBJ2-5; the D is unclear. V was trimmed by 1 base and J by 4 bases, leaving 16 bases between them. The CDR3 covers 15 residues. Germline lookup yields CDR1 GTSNPN and CDR2 SVGIG (reference sequence). Here the CDR3 DNA reads TGTGCCTGGAGTGAGTTGTCCTCGTTTACAGAGACCCAGTACTTC. This encodes CAWSELSSFTETQYF.

The rearrangement joins TRBV4-1 to TRBJ2-7; 8 bases line up with TRBD2. The CDR3 length is 15 residues. J gave up 4 bases and V 0 bases, and 5 bases lay outside the gene matches. Germline CDR1 and CDR2: MGHRA and YSYEKL. The CDR3 coding sequence is TGCGCCAGCAGCCAAGATGCGGGAGGCCTGTACGAGCAGTACTTC. It is translated as CASSQDAGGLYEQYF.

The chain links TRBV27 to TRBJ2-1; a weak D match, TRBD2 (6 bases). CDR1 is MNHEY and CDR2 is SMNVEV in the germline V gene (reference sequence). The CDR3 has 16 amino acids. V was cut by 5 bases and J by 10 bases, with 24 bases left in between. DNA of the CDR3: TGTGCCAGCAGTGTCGTGGGAGGAGGATTGGCTTCCGAGCAGTTCTTC. This sequence encodes CASSVVGGGLASEQFF.

The V gene is TRBV30, the J gene TRBJ1-5, with 10 bases that match TRBD1. Germline values: CDR1 GTSNPN, CDR2 SVGIG (reference sequence). The CDR3 loop spans 15 amino acids. The V gene end was trimmed by 0 bases and the J gene end by 6 bases; junction bases not matched to a gene: 5. The CDR3 nucleotides are TGTGCCTGGAGTGTTACTCGGGACAGGGGTCAGCCCCAGCATTTT. Protein sequence: CAWSVTRDRGQPQHF. The whole variable domain, remainder taken from reference TRBV30 and TRBJ1-5, is SQTIHQWPATLVQPVGSPLSLECTVEGTSNPNLYWYRQAAGRGLQLLFYSVGIGQISSEVPQNLSASRPQDRQFILSSKKLLLSDSGFYLCAWSVTRDRGQPQHFGDGTRLSIL.

V is TRBV7-6 and J is TRBJ2-2; 11 nucleotides match TRBD2. Germline CDR1 and CDR2: SGHVS and FNYEAQ. J was trimmed by 3 bases and V by 1 base; bases with no gene match: 4. The CDR3 has 17 residues. The CDR3 DNA reads as TGTGCCAGCAGCTTAGGTAGCGGGAGGGCCTACACCGGGGAGCTGTTTTTT. This translates into CASSLGSGRAYTGELFF.

The genes are TRBV28 and TRBJ2-7; D perhaps matches TRBD1 (5 bases). The CDR3 has 12 amino acids. Germline CDR1 MDHEN, CDR2 SYDVKM. The ends were cut back, 5 bases at V and 5 bases at J, with 10 bases in the middle. Here the CDR3 DNA reads TGTGCCAGCAGTCTGGACACCCACGAGCAGTACTTC. It yields the protein CASSLDTHEQYF.

V gene TRBV5-4 combines with J gene TRBJ2-7; 10 nucleotides agree with TRBD1. Germline CDR1 reads SGHNT; CDR2 reads YYREEE (reference sequence). V was clipped by 4 bases and J by 2 bases; unmatched bases: 6. CDR3 length equals 15 residues. As DNA, the CDR3 is TGTGCCAGCAGCAAAAGGACAGGGGGGCCCTACGAGCAGTACTTC. Amino acids: CASSKRTGGPYEQYF.

This clone came up a few times. J is TRBJ1-5 and V is TRBV19; weak D call: TRBD1 (5 bases). The V and J ends lost 10 bases and 2 bases respectively, with 21 bases between them. Germline lookup yields CDR1 LNHDA and CDR2 SQIVND (reference sequence). The CDR3 consists of 16 residues. The CDR3 nucleotides read TGTGCCACCAGCGGGACGGGGAGTATTGGCAATCAGCCCCAGCATTTT. Encoded protein: CATSGTGSIGNQPQHF.

The V and J genes are TRBV20-1 and TRBJ2-3; TRBD2 might be the D (5 bases). Germline CDR1 reads DFQATT; CDR2 reads SNEGSKA (reference sequence). Trimming pared 0 bases from V and 10 bases from J, leaving 8 bases between. The CDR3 is 11 amino acids. The CDR3 here is CSARESSSQYF. The CDR3 coding sequence is TGCAGTGCTAGAGAGTCTAGCTCGCAGTATTTT.

The chain recombines TRBV5-1 with TRBJ2-7; D remains unclear. The CDR3 has 14 amino acids. The germline V gene encodes CDR1 SGHRS and CDR2 YFSETQ. V shed 0 bases and J shed 5 bases, with 12 bases lying between them. The DNA for the CDR3 is TGCGCCAGCAGCTTGGTGGGGTTCGACGACGAGCAGTACTTC. Its translation: CASSLVGFDDEQYF.

In its sample, this clone was seen a few times. The CDR3 protein is CASSPDRLYTEAFF. The CDR3, as DNA: TGCGCCAGCAGCCCAGACAGGCTATACACTGAAGCTTTCTTT. The chain is built from TRBV5-1 and TRBJ1-1, with D possibly matching TRBD1 (6 bases). Germline CDR1 SGHRS, CDR2 YFSETQ. V lost 4 bases, J lost 3 bases, and 13 bases lay in between. The CDR3 extends over 14 amino acids.

V and J are TRBV6-5 and TRBJ2-7, with 7 bases matching TRBD1. Germline V lookup: CDR1 MNHEY, CDR2 SVGAGI. V lost 5 bases to trimming and J lost 1 base; unmatched junction nucleotides: 8. The CDR3 length is 15 residues. Here the CDR3 reads CASSHGTDSSYEQYF. In nucleotides, the CDR3 is TGTGCCAGCAGTCACGGGACAGACTCTTCCTACGAGCAGTACTTC.

V and J are TRBV7-9 and TRBJ2-5; TRBD1 might be the D (5 bases). There are 14 residues in the CDR3. CDR1 is SEHNR, CDR2 FQNEAQ, per germline (reference sequence). V lost 4 bases and J 1 base, leaving 10 bases between the germline ends. The CDR3: CASSYDSFQETQYF. The CDR3 DNA follows: TGTGCCAGCAGCTATGACAGCTTCCAAGAGACCCAGTACTTC.

V gene TRBV5-1 combines with J gene TRBJ2-3, with D perhaps TRBD2 (6 bases). Germline V gene lookup returns CDR1 SGHRS and CDR2 YFSETQ. The length of the CDR3 is 16 residues. Trimming removed 4 bases from V and 6 bases from J, with 21 bases in between. The CDR3 bases are TGCGCCAGCAGCCCGTTTAATTGGGAGGCATCCGATACGCAGTATTTT. Translation: CASSPFNWEASDTQYF.

The rearrangement uses TRBV27 and TRBJ2-2; D gene ambiguous. Germline assignment: CDR1 MNHEY and CDR2 SMNVEV (reference sequence). The ends were cut back, 3 bases at V and 8 bases at J, with 13 bases in the middle. CDR3 length equals 14 residues. The CDR3: CASSFKPLRGELFF. CDR3 nucleotide sequence: TGTGCCAGCAGTTTTAAACCCCTGAGGGGGGAGCTGTTTTTT.

The CDR3 spells CASGGRQGNTGELFF. CDR3 in DNA: TGTGCCAGCGGGGGGCGACAGGGGAACACCGGGGAGCTGTTTTTT. The V call is TRBV19, the J call TRBJ2-2, with D perhaps given as TRBD1 or TRBD2 (7 bases each). V was shortened by 9 bases and J by 1 base, with 15 bases between the two germline ends. The CDR3 sequence is 15 residues long. CDR1 LNHDA and CDR2 SQIVND come from the germline V gene (reference sequence).

This chain connects TRBV6-6 to TRBJ2-7; 12 nucleotides align to TRBD2. Germline V gene data show CDR1 as MNHNY and CDR2 as SVGAGI (reference sequence). This CDR3 spans 14 amino acids. Trimming cost V 7 bases and J 4 bases; bases outside gene matches: 5. This CDR3 is CASKLAGGPYEQYF. The CDR3 DNA reads as TGTGCCAGCAAGCTAGCGGGAGGGCCTTACGAGCAGTACTTC.

The chain uses TRBV28 and TRBJ1-5, with TRBD1 as a possible D gene (5 bases). CDR1 MDHEN and CDR2 SYDVKM come from the germline V gene. The V and J ends lost 3 bases and 5 bases respectively, with 32 bases between them. This CDR3 is built from 21 residues. In DNA, the CDR3 is TGTGCCAGCAGTTTCTTCCGGGACTTAAATCCCCCTCGTTACGTTCATCAGCCCCAGCATTTT. Translated: CASSFFRDLNPPRYVHQPQHF.

The chain uses TRBV2 and TRBJ2-3, with 7 nucleotides matching TRBD2. After removal of 6 bases from V and 2 bases from J, the junction contained 5 bases not matched to a gene. Germline V gives CDR1 SNHLY, CDR2 FYNNEI. The CDR3 consists of 14 residues. The CDR3 DNA reads as TGTGCCAGCAGGTCGGGACTACCCACAGATACGCAGTATTTT. Protein sequence: CASRSGLPTDTQYF.

In this sample, this clone turned up once. This chain links TRBV14 with TRBJ1-2; possible D gene TRBD1, 5 bases. From germline, CDR1 is SGHDN and CDR2 FVKESK. The CDR3 extends over 15 amino acids. Trimming shortened V by 3 bases and J by 8 bases, and 19 bases separated the two germline ends. The DNA for the CDR3 is TGTGCCAGCAGCCAGGCGGGGACGGGCAACGTGGGCTACACCTTC. This sequence encodes CASSQAGTGNVGYTF.

Written as DNA, the CDR3 is TGTGCCAGCAGTTTATCCGACCCGGGACAGGGGAGCAGCAATCAGCCCCAGCATTTT. Protein sequence: CASSLSDPGQGSSNQPQHF. This chain links TRBV28 with TRBJ1-5, with 10 nucleotides matching TRBD1. CDR3 length: 19 amino acids. The junction had 10 bases not matched to a gene; V was cut back by 1 base and J by 1 base. CDR1 is MDHEN and CDR2 is SYDVKM in the germline V gene.

The chain recombines TRBV2 with TRBJ2-1; 7 nucleotides agree with TRBD2. CDR1 and CDR2 from the germline V gene are SNHLY and FYNNEI. This CDR3 has 14 residues. The junction had 10 bases not matched to a gene; V was cut back by 8 bases and J by 6 bases. The CDR3 DNA reads TGTGCCAGCGTGACTAGCCTGCTTATCAATGAGCAGTTCTTC. It codes for CASVTSLLINEQFF.

This clone was observed once. The J gene is TRBJ2-1, the V gene TRBV7-6; a possible D gene is TRBD1 (5 bases). There are 16 residues in the CDR3. CDR1 and CDR2 from the germline V gene are SGHVS and FNYEAQ. Trimming cost V 4 bases and J 5 bases, with 18 bases left between them. CDR3 amino acids: CASSSERGVRDNEQFF. The CDR3 DNA reads TGTGCCAGCAGCTCCGAAAGGGGTGTTCGGGACAATGAGCAGTTCTTC. Together with reference TRBV7-6 and TRBJ2-1, the CDR3 gives the full variable domain: GAGVSQSPRYKVTKRGQDVALRCDPISGHVSLYWYRQALGQGPEFLTYFNYEAQQDKSGLPNDRFSAERPEGSISTLTIQRTEQRDSAMYRCASSSERGVRDNEQFFGPGTRLTVL.

J is TRBJ2-5 and V is TRBV7-9, with D possibly being TRBD2 (6 bases). Germline V gene data show CDR1 as SEHNR and CDR2 as FQNEAQ (reference sequence). This CDR3 comprises 16 residues. The ends were cut back, 3 bases at V and 11 bases at J, with 25 bases in the middle. This chain's CDR3 is CASSFSSGWVPQEQYF. The CDR3 coding sequence is TGTGCCAGCAGCTTCTCGAGCGGGTGGGTTCCACAAGAGCAGTACTTC.